This T cell receptor beta chain was recorded in a study of T cell responses to AZD1222 COVID-19 vaccine. Assay used: immunoSEQ multiplex PCR; TCRdb lists only in-frame clones, some missing. The profile shows about 84,000 clones, 70% to 90% of them singletons. Germline-derived CDR1 and CDR2 are SGHNT and YYREEE (reference sequence). The CDR3 runs to 12 residues. The V gene lost 4 bases and the J gene lost 9 bases, with 11 bases spanning the gap. Whole-study results and caveats: Among vaccine-associated CD4 TCRs, coverage spanned spike, with dominance at 160-218 and 743-854. It was only 6 or 7 AZD1222 recipients who were seropositive at baseline. Most donors were white British, females outnumbered males, and clonal diversity was possibly underestimated.

In the case of this clone: What it binds is unknown.

Investigators merged groups given second doses at roughly 4 or roughly 12 weeks. The material sequenced was peripheral blood, taken 28 days after the second AZD1222 dose. This clonotype originated in an adult who received the AZD1222 COVID-19 vaccine. The V call is TRBV5-4, the J call TRBJ1-5; TRBD1 is a possible D gene (5 bases). Here the CDR3 DNA reads TGTGCCAGCAGCCAGGACCAGGGGCCCCAGCATTTT. It codes for CASSQDQGPQHF.